This TCR beta chain appears in the sequencing data of a study of T cell changes during pregnancy in multiple sclerosis. V was clipped by 3 bases and J by 8 bases, with 13 bases between them. The CDR3 totals 13 residues. Germline CDR1 LNHDA, CDR2 SQIVND (reference sequence). Some clones are missing from TCRdb's copy, which holds only in-frame ones; the method was immunoSEQ multiplex PCR. The sample contains 30,000 to 40,000 clones, approximately 90% of which appear only once. This sample comprised CD8+ T cells from peripheral blood mononuclear cells, obtained in the third trimester of pregnancy. The genes are TRBV19 and TRBJ1-1; D ambiguous. The source is a female donor with multiple sclerosis, enrolled in a pregnancy study. The CDR3 spells CASSMWEGTEAFF. The CDR3 region has the DNA TGTGCCAGTAGTATGTGGGAGGGAACCGAAGCTTTCTTT.